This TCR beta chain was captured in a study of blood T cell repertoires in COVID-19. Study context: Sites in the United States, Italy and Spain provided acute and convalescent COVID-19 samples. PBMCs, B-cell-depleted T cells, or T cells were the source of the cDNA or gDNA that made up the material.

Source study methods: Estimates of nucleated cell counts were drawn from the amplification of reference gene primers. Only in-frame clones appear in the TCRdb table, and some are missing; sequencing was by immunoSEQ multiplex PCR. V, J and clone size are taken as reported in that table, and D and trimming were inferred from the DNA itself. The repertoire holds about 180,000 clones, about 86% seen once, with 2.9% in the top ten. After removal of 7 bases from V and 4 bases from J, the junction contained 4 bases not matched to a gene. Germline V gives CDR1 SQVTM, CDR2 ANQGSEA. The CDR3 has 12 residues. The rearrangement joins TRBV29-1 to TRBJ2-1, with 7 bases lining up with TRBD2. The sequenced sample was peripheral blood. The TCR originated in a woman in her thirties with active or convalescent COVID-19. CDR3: CSAGTMYNEQFF. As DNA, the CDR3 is TGCAGCGCCGGGACTATGTACAATGAGCAGTTCTTC.